The next 17 T cell receptor beta chains were all read from a single sample in a study of blood T cell repertoires in COVID-19. Using immunoSEQ multiplex PCR, the repertoire was profiled, and TCRdb retains in-frame clones only, with some absent. In the table there are about 250,000 clones, almost 90% of which are singletons. The specimen sequenced was peripheral blood. The receptors come from a man older than 75 with acute or convalescent COVID-19.

This chain links TRBV27 with TRBJ1-6; 8 nucleotides align to TRBD1. The V gene end was trimmed by 2 bases and the J gene end by 6 bases; junction bases not matched to a gene: 9. This CDR3 is 17 amino acids long. From germline, CDR1 is MNHEY and CDR2 SMNVEV (reference sequence). In nucleotides, the CDR3 is TGTGCCAGCAGTTTAAGGGGGACAGGAGGGGGTAATTCACCCCTCCACTTT. Protein: CASSLRGTGGGNSPLHF.

The chain is built from TRBV5-8 and TRBJ1-1, with a tentative D call TRBD1 (5 bases). Germline V gene data show CDR1 as SGHTS and CDR2 as YDEGEE. This CDR3 has 14 amino acids. V was clipped by 1 base and J by 5 bases, with 12 bases between them. In DNA form, the CDR3 reads TGTGCCAGCAGCTTGCAGCAGGGTCAGACTGAAGCTTTCTTT. Its protein is CASSLQQGQTEAFF. The whole variable domain, filled in from reference TRBV5-8 and TRBJ1-1, reads EAGVTQSPTHLIKTRGQQATLRCSPISGHTSVYWYQQALGLGLQFLLWYDEGEERNRGNFPPRFSGRQFPNYSSELNVNALELEDSALYLCASSLQQGQTEAFFGQGTRLTVV.

The chain joins TRBV1 to TRBJ2-6; TRBD2 reflects the table's D call only, with no check against the DNA. TRBV1 is a recognized pseudogene. The CDR3 totals 14 residues. CDR3 sequence reads: CTSSQLSGANVLTF. In nucleotides, the CDR3 is TGCACCAGCAGCCAACTCTCTGGGGCCAACGTCCTGACTTTC.

A single count supports this clone. The gene calls are TRBV15 and TRBJ1-4; the match to TRBD1 covers 7 bases. The V gene end was trimmed by 0 bases and the J gene end by 7 bases; junction bases not matched to a gene: 8. Germline CDR1 and CDR2: LNHNV and YYDKDF (reference sequence). CDR3 size: 16 residues. The CDR3 nucleotides are TGTGCCACCAGCAGAGATAGGTCCCGGGACAGTGAAAAACTGTTTTTT. Protein product: CATSRDRSRDSEKLFF.

The CDR3 protein is CASSSSRIAGGNTGELFF. CDR3 in DNA: TGTGCCAGCAGCAGCTCCAGGATTGCGGGGGGAAACACCGGGGAGCTGTTTTTT. The rearrangement links TRBV11-2 to TRBJ2-2; 8 nucleotides align to TRBD2. The CDR3 runs to 18 residues. The V gene's germline CDR1 is SGHAT and CDR2 FQNNGV. V shed 5 bases, J shed 2 bases, and the junction held 13 bases outside the gene matches.

V gene TRBV24-1 combines with J gene TRBJ1-2; no firm D call. V was cut by 9 bases and J by 2 bases, with 12 bases left in between. Germline assignment: CDR1 KGHDR and CDR2 SFDVKD. The CDR3 spans 13 residues. CDR3 sequence (DNA): TGTGCCACCCAGAAGGAGGAAAACTATGGCTACACCTTC. Translation gives CATQKEENYGYTF.

This sequence joins TRBV4-3 and TRBJ2-5; D is possibly TRBD1 (5 bases). Germline V CDR1 and CDR2: LGHNA, YSLEER. The length of the CDR3 is 17 residues. Deletions cut 0 bases from V and 5 bases from J, with 19 bases between. CDR3: CASSQDYGQPTCETQYF. The CDR3 nucleotides are TGCGCCAGCAGCCAAGATTACGGACAACCTACCTGCGAGACCCAGTACTTC.

The chain uses TRBV9 and TRBJ1-4, with unresolved D. Germline CDR1 SGDLS, CDR2 YYNGEE. V was pared by 3 bases and J by 0 bases, with 9 bases between. There are 15 residues in the CDR3. CDR3 nucleotide sequence: TGTGCCAGCAGCGGTCGCGGGACAACTAATGAAAAACTGTTTTTT. Its protein product is CASSGRGTTNEKLFF.

The rearrangement links TRBV7-9 to TRBJ2-5; 8 bases line up with TRBD1. V shed 5 bases, J shed 2 bases, and the junction held 4 bases outside the gene matches. The CDR3 length is 14 residues. Looked up from germline, CDR1 is SEHNR and CDR2 is FQNEAQ (reference sequence). In DNA form, the CDR3 reads TGTGCCAGCAGCCCGGGACAGGTTCAAGAGACCCAGTACTTC. Protein product: CASSPGQVQETQYF.

The V and J genes are TRBV4-3 and TRBJ1-5; D is undetermined. Germline V lookup: CDR1 LGHNA, CDR2 YSLEER. Trimming shortened V by 2 bases and J by 9 bases, and 14 bases separated the two germline ends. This CDR3 is 14 amino acids long. The CDR3 protein is CASSQYGNRGPQHF. The CDR3 DNA reads as TGCGCCAGCAGCCAATACGGGAATCGTGGGCCCCAGCATTTT.

The rearrangement joins TRBV6-5 to TRBJ1-6; D remains ambiguous. Trimming removed 6 bases from V and 9 bases from J, with 12 bases in between. The CDR3 extends over 13 amino acids. CDR1 is MNHEY, CDR2 SVGAGI, per germline. In DNA form, the CDR3 reads TGTGCCAGCAGGGCCTTTCATGGTTCACCCCTCCACTTT. Translation gives CASRAFHGSPLHF.

V and J are TRBV7-3 and TRBJ2-1; D is possibly TRBD2 (6 bases). This CDR3 is 13 amino acids long. Looked up from germline, CDR1 is SGHTA and CDR2 is FQGTGA. Trimming removed 2 bases from V and 8 bases from J, with 10 bases in between. The CDR3 loop reads CASSLGVADEQFF. DNA for the CDR3: TGTGCCAGCAGCTTAGGTGTAGCGGATGAGCAGTTCTTC.

V gene TRBV19 combines with J gene TRBJ1-2, with 9 bases fitting TRBD1. The trim removed 5 bases at V and 3 bases at J, leaving 1 base unmatched. Germline V gives CDR1 LNHDA, CDR2 SQIVND (reference sequence). The CDR3 is 13 residues long. The DNA for the CDR3 is TGTGCCAGTAGTCGGACAGGGGACTATGGCTACACCTTC. It specifies CASSRTGDYGYTF.

The V and J genes are TRBV2 and TRBJ1-2; D is uncertain. The CDR3 length is 14 residues. The V and J ends lost 4 bases and 7 bases respectively, with 16 bases between them. The germline V gene has CDR1 SNHLY and CDR2 FYNNEI. In DNA, the CDR3 is TGTGCCAGCAGTGGCCCAGGTCTGGCTACTGGCTACACCTTC. It specifies CASSGPGLATGYTF. Full variable domain (rest looked up from reference TRBV2 and TRBJ1-2): EPEVTQTPSHQVTQMGQEVILRCVPISNHLYFYWYRQILGQKVEFLVSFYNNEISEKSEIFDDQFSVERPDGSNFTLKIRSTKLEDSAMYFCASSGPGLATGYTFGSGTRLTVV.

This chain joins TRBV7-2 and TRBJ2-3, with 9 bases matching TRBD2. The CDR3 loop spans 13 amino acids. The V and J ends lost 5 bases and 6 bases, in that order; junction bases with no gene match: 3. CDR1 and CDR2 from the germline V gene are SGHTA and FQGNSA. The CDR3 here is CASSLGLADTQYF. In nucleotides, the CDR3 is TGTGCCAGCAGCCTAGGACTAGCGGATACGCAGTATTTT.

This chain joins TRBV9 and TRBJ2-2; tentatively, D is TRBD1 (6 bases). V lost 3 bases and J lost 3, with 15 bases in between. Germline CDR1 and CDR2: SGDLS and YYNGEE. The CDR3 covers 16 residues. This CDR3 is CASSERTVGYTGELFF. The CDR3 DNA is TGTGCCAGCAGCGAGAGGACAGTGGGATACACCGGGGAGCTGTTTTTT. Using reference TRBV9 and TRBJ2-2 for the parts outside the CDR3, the full variable domain is DSGVTQTPKHLITATGQRVTLRCSPRSGDLSVYWYQQSLDQGLQFLIQYYNGEERAKGNILERFSAQQFPDLHSELNLSSLELGDSALYFCASSERTVGYTGELFFGEGSRLTVL.

The CDR3 nucleotides read TGTGCCAGCAGCTCCGGGACAGGAAGCTCTGGGGCCAACGTCCTGACTTTC. Residues: CASSSGTGSSGANVLTF. The rearrangement uses TRBV6-2 or TRBV6-3 and TRBJ2-6; 8 bases line up with TRBD1. The CDR3 contains 17 residues. V lost 6 bases to trimming and J lost 0 bases; unmatched junction nucleotides: 7. Germline assignment: CDR1 MNHEY and CDR2 SVGEGT.